This TCR beta chain was observed in a study of HIV-infected children after antiretroviral therapy interruption. Documented treatment: PENTA 11 planned treatment interruption arm or continuous ART arm. General study points: Minor non-naive CD45RA+ populations, like EMRA or stem memory, might contaminate naive sorts. The Gini coefficient of naive CD4+ repertoires rose, returning to baseline by 3 years.

Trimming pared 5 bases from V and 7 bases from J, leaving 12 bases between. This CDR3 is 13 amino acids long. Ten or more counts support this clonotype. Its antigen is still unknown. The TCR library was built from RNA with a 3' RACE protocol and unique molecular identifiers. TCRdb analysed the 3' RACE reads with MiXCR anew, one entry per CDR3 protein. Counted here are some 51,000 distinct CDR3 sequences, around 4.7% occurring once; the ten biggest clones make up 0.6% to 0.85%. The sample here was CD45RA+ CD4+ T cells from PBMCs, pooled from several time points, taken from a donor given antiretroviral therapy, either interrupted or continuous. Subset of the sample: naive CD4+ CD45RA+ CD45RO- T cells. V and J are TRBV12-3 or TRBV12-4 and TRBJ2-1; TRBD1 is a possible D gene (5 bases). This TCR was recovered from a pool of human donors with HIV. Written as DNA, the CDR3 is TGTGCCAGCAGTCCCCCTGACAGAAATGAGCAGTTCTTC. It codes for CASSPPDRNEQFF.